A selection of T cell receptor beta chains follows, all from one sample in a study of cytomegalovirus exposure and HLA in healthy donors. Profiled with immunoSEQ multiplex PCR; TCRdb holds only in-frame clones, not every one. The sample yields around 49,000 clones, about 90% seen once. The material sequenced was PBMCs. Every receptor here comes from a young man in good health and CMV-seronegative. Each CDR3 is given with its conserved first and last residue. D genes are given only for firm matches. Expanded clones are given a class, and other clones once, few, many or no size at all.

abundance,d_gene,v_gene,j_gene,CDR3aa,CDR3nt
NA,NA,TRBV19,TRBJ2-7,CASSIVTGENYEQYF,TGTGCCAGTAGTATAGTGACAGGCGAAAACTACGAGCAGTACTTC
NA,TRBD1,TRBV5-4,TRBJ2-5,CASSSQGTGIGGETQYF,TGTGCCAGCAGCTCTCAGGGGACAGGAATCGGGGGAGAGACCCAGTACTTC
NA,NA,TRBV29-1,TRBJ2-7,CSVESVQYEQYF,TGCAGCGTTGAGTCGGTCCAATACGAGCAGTACTTC
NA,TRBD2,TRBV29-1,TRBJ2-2,CSVTDPGTSGSAGELFF,TGCAGCGTTACTGATCCAGGGACTAGCGGGAGTGCCGGGGAGCTGTTTTTT
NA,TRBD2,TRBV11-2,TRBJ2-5,CASSPQGGLAGVEETQYF,TGTGCCAGCAGCCCCCAAGGCGGACTAGCGGGAGTGGAAGAGACCCAGTACTTC
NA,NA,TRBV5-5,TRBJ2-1,CASSLDRDTYYNEQFF,TGTGCCAGCAGCTTGGATCGCGACACTTACTACAATGAGCAGTTCTTC
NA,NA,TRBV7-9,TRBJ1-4,CASSLTGEKLFF,TGTGCCAGCAGCTTAACAGGGGAAAAACTGTTTTTT
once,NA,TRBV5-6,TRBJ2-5,CASSEAGSGTQYF,TGTGCCAGCAGCGAGGCAGGGTCAGGGACCCAGTACTTC
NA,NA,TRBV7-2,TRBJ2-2,CASSLVPVTGELFF,TGTGCCAGCAGCTTAGTACCGGTCACCGGGGAGCTGTTTTTT
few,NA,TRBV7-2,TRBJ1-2,CASSLRENYGYTF,TGTGCCAGCAGCTTACGTGAGAACTATGGCTACACCTTC
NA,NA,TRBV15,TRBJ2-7,CATSKDSSYEQYF,TGTGCCACCAGCAAAGACAGTTCCTACGAGCAGTACTTC
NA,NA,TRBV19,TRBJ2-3,CASMAHGTDTQYF,TGTGCCAGTATGGCGCACGGGACAGATACGCAGTATTTT
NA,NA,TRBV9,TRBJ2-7,CASSVGSDGGYEQYF,TGTGCCAGCAGCGTAGGAAGTGACGGCGGGTACGAGCAGTACTTC
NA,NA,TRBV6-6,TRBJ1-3,CASSLGNTIYF,TGTGCCAGCAGCTTAGGAAACACCATATATTTT
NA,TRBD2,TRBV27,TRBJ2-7,CASRERDDEQYF,TGTGCCAGCAGAGAGCGGGATGACGAGCAGTACTTC
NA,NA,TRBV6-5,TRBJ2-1,CASRGGASGYNEQFF,TGTGCCAGCAGGGGGGGGGCTAGCGGATACAATGAGCAGTTCTTC
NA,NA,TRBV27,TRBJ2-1,CASSQGLTGVREQFF,TGTGCCAGCAGTCAAGGTCTAACGGGAGTACGGGAGCAGTTCTTC
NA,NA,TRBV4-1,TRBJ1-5,CASSQGSAGYSNQPQHF,TGCGCCAGCAGCCAGGGTTCGGCGGGGTATAGCAATCAGCCCCAGCATTTT
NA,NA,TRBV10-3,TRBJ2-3,CAISEPENFGDTDTQYF,TGTGCCATCAGTGAGCCCGAGAACTTCGGGGACACAGATACGCAGTATTTT
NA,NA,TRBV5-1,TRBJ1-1,CASSPRGQGNTEAFF,TGCGCCAGCAGCCCCCGGGGACAAGGGAACACTGAAGCTTTCTTT
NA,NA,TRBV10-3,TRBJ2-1,CAISQEGSYNEQFF,TGTGCCATCAGTCAAGAGGGCTCCTACAATGAGCAGTTCTTC
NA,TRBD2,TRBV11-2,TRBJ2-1,CASGRTWERGYEQFF,TGTGCCAGCGGACGGACTTGGGAGCGGGGGTATGAGCAGTTCTTC
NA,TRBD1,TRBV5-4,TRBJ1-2,CASSPGQGFYGYTF,TGTGCCAGCAGCCCGGGACAGGGTTTCTATGGCTACACCTTC
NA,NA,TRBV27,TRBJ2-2,CASSLSRAGRPNTGELFF,TGTGCCAGCAGTTTATCCCGGGCGGGACGCCCGAACACCGGGGAGCTGTTTTTT
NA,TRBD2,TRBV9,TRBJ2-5,CASSLSSGSAQETQYF,TGTGCCAGCAGCTTATCTAGCGGGAGCGCCCAAGAGACCCAGTACTTC
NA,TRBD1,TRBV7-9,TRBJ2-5,CASSLVPGGLETQYF,TGTGCCAGCAGCCTTGTTCCAGGGGGATTAGAGACCCAGTACTTC
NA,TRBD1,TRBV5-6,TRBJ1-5,CASSIRTGGNQPQHF,TGTGCCAGCAGTATACGGACAGGCGGCAATCAGCCCCAGCATTTT
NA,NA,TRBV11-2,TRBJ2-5,CASSLVQGGETQYF,TGTGCCAGCAGCTTAGTCCAGGGTGGAGAGACCCAGTACTTC
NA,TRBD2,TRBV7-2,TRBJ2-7,CASSSTSGGIWEQYF,TGTGCCAGCAGCTCCACTAGCGGAGGGATCTGGGAGCAGTACTTC
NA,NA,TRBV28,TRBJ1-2,CASSPPGNYGYTF,TGTGCCAGCAGCCCTCCGGGTAACTATGGCTACACCTTC
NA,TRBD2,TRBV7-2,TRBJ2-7,CASSLSGSLNEQYF,TGTGCCAGCAGCTTAAGCGGGAGTCTGAACGAGCAGTACTTC
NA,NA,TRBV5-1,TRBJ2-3,CASSSSPRRDTQYF,TGCGCCAGCAGCTCTAGCCCGAGGAGGGATACGCAGTATTTT
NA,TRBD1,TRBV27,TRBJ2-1,CASSLLGQGIYNEQFF,TGTGCCAGCAGTTTACTGGGACAGGGTATATACAATGAGCAGTTCTTC
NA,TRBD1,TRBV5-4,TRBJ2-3,CASSPDRAGYTDTQYF,TGTGCCAGCAGTCCCGACAGGGCTGGATACACAGATACGCAGTATTTT
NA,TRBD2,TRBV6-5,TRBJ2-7,CASSTTSGGLYEQYF,TGTGCCAGCAGTACGACTAGCGGGGGACTCTACGAGCAGTACTTC
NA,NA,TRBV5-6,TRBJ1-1,CASSFSNTEAFF,TGTGCCAGCAGCTTCTCGAACACTGAAGCTTTCTTT
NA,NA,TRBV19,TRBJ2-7,CATTSSSADYEQYF,TGTGCCACCACCTCCTCCTCGGCGGACTACGAGCAGTACTTC
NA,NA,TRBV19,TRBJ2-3,CASSIVAANTDTQYF,TGTGCCAGTAGTATAGTAGCGGCCAACACAGATACGCAGTATTTT
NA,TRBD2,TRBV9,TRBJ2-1,CASSVFPGRVDEQFF,TGTGCCAGCAGCGTATTTCCGGGGAGGGTCGATGAGCAGTTCTTC
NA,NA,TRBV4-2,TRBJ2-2,CASSQEGTSNTGELFF,TGTGCCAGCAGCCAAGAGGGGACTTCGAACACCGGGGAGCTGTTTTTT
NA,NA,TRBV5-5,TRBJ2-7,CASSLFDIHEQYF,TGTGCCAGCAGCTTGTTTGACATCCACGAGCAGTACTTC
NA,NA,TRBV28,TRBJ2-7,CASSSRQIDRTGEQYF,TGTGCCAGCAGTTCACGACAGATAGACAGGACGGGCGAGCAGTACTTC
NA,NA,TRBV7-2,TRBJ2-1,CASSLQGSYNEQFF,TGTGCCAGCAGCTTACAGGGCTCCTACAATGAGCAGTTCTTC
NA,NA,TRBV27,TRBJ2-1,CASSLSGASWRSYNEQFF,TGTGCCAGCAGTTTATCGGGGGCTAGCTGGAGGTCCTACAATGAGCAGTTCTTC
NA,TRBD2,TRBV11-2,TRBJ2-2,CASSLGLAGFTGELFF,TGTGCCAGCAGCTTGGGACTAGCGGGATTCACCGGGGAGCTGTTTTTT
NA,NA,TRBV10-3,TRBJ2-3,CAAGSTDTQYF,TGTGCCGCAGGTTCCACAGATACGCAGTATTTT
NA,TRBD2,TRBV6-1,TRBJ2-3,CASRTLAGDVDTQYF,TGTGCCAGCAGGACCTTAGCGGGAGACGTGGATACGCAGTATTTT
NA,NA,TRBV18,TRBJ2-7,CASSPTLSYEQYF,TGTGCCAGCTCACCCACTCTATCCTACGAGCAGTACTTC
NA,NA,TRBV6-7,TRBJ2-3,CATRGERATDTQYF,TGTGCCACCAGGGGCGAGAGGGCAACAGATACGCAGTATTTT
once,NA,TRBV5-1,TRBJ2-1,CASSLEQSISEQFF,TGCGCCAGCAGCTTGGAACAGTCTATCAGTGAGCAGTTCTTC
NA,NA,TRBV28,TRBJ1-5,CASKSGFQPQHF,TGTGCCAGCAAATCGGGTTTTCAGCCCCAGCATTTT
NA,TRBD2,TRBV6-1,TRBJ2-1,CASSERDGRFSSGRNNEQFF,TGTGCCAGCAGTGAGAGGGACGGCAGATTCAGTAGCGGGAGGAACAATGAGCAGTTCTTC
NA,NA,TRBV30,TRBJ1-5,CAWSVRSGVGQPQHF,TGTGCCTGGAGTGTACGTTCAGGGGTAGGTCAGCCCCAGCATTTT
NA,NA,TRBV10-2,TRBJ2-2,CASINAGSTGELFF,TGCGCCAGCATCAACGCAGGTTCAACCGGGGAGCTGTTTTTT
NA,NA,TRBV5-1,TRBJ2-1,CASSLDWAGFVYEQFF,TGCGCCAGCAGCTTGGATTGGGCAGGGTTCGTCTATGAGCAGTTCTTC
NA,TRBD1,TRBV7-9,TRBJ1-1,CASRPGQPNTEAFF,TGTGCCAGCAGACCGGGACAGCCGAACACTGAAGCTTTCTTT
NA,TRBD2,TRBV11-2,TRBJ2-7,CASSLDEREGLFDEQYF,TGTGCCAGCAGCTTAGATGAGCGGGAGGGCCTTTTCGACGAGCAGTACTTC
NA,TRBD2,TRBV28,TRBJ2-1,CASSSFLAAHPGLAGEDEQFF,TGTGCCAGCAGTTCCTTCCTCGCCGCCCATCCGGGACTAGCGGGAGAGGATGAGCAGTTCTTC
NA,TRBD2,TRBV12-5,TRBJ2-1,CASGLVGTSGTLEQFF,TGTGCTAGTGGTTTGGTAGGGACTAGCGGGACCCTTGAGCAGTTCTTC
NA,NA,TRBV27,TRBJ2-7,CASNPLGLGKTYEQYF,TGTGCCAGCAACCCTTTGGGACTTGGGAAAACCTACGAGCAGTACTTC